This TCR beta chain was recovered during a study of blood T cell repertoires in COVID-19. Study context: Specimens from acute and convalescent COVID-19 originated in the United States, Italy and Spain. T cells, B-cell-depleted T cells, or PBMCs supplied cDNA or gDNA.

Per the original methods: Reference gene primer amplification gave nucleated cell count estimates. This table comes from immunoSEQ multiplex PCR, and its TCRdb copy is limited to in-frame clones, with some not included. The V and J calls and clone size come from that table; D and trimming were worked out from the DNA. The table records roughly 440,000 clones, around 88% of them present only once. Enrolled during active infection, Seattle patients were then followed longitudinally. The sequenced sample was peripheral blood. The clonotype comes from a woman aged 50 to 65 with COVID-19, enrolled during active disease.

The CDR3 DNA sequence: TGTGCCAGCAACCGAGGGAGGAACACTGAAGCTTTCTTT. It yields the protein CASNRGRNTEAFF. The chain uses TRBV5-5 and TRBJ1-1, with unresolved D. Germline V gene sequence: CDR1 SGHKS, CDR2 YYEKEE (reference sequence). The CDR3 sequence is 13 residues long. Trimming pared 6 bases from V and 1 base from J, leaving 10 bases between.